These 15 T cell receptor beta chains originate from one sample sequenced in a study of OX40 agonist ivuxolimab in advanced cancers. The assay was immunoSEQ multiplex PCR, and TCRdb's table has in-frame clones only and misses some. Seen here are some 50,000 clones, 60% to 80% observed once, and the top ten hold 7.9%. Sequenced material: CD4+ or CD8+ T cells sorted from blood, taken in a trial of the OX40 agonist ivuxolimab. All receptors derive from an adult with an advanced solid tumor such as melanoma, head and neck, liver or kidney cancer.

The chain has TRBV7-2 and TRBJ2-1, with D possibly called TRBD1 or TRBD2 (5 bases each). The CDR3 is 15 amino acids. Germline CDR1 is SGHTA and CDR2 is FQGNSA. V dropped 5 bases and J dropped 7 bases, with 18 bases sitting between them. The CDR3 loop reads CASSPPGTTTNEQFF. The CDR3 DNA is TGTGCCAGCAGCCCGCCCGGGACGACTACTAATGAGCAGTTCTTC.

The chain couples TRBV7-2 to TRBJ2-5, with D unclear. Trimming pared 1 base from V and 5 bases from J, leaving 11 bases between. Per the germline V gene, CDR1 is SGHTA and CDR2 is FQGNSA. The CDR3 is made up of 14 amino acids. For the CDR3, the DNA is TGTGCCAGCAGCTTAGAGTGGTTGTCGGAGACCCAGTACTTC. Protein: CASSLEWLSETQYF.

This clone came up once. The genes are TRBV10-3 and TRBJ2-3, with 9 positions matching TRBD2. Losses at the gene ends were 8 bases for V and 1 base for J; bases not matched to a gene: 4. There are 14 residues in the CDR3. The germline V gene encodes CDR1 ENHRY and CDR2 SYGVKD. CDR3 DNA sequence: TGTGCCATCGATAGCGGGAGAGGCACAGATACGCAGTATTTT. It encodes CAIDSGRGTDTQYF.

CDR3 region: CASSLSRTEGEQYF. CDR3 DNA: TGTGCCAGCAGCCTCTCTCGGACGGAGGGGGAGCAGTACTTC. The chain has TRBV7-6 and TRBJ2-7, with D tentatively TRBD2 (6 bases). Per the germline V gene, CDR1 is SGHVS and CDR2 is FNYEAQ. The CDR3 consists of 14 residues. Trimming took off 5 bases at V and 7 bases at J, with 18 bases between the two ends.

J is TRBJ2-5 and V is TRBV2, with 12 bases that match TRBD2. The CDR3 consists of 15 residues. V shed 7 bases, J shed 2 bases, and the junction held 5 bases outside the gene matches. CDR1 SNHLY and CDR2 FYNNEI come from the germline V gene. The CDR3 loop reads CASTLGLAGQETQYF. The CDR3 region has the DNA TGTGCCAGCACCCTCGGACTAGCGGGACAAGAGACCCAGTACTTC.

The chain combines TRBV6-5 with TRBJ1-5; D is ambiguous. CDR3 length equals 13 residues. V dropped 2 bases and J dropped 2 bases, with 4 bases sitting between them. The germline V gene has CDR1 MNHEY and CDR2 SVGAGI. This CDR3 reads CASSYRGNQPQHF. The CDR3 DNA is TGTGCCAGCAGTTACCGGGGCAATCAGCCCCAGCATTTT.

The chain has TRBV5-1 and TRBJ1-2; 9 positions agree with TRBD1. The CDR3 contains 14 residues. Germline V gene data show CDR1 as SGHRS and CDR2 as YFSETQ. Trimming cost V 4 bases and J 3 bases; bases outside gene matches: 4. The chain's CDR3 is CASSPGDRDYGYTF. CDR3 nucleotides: TGCGCCAGCAGCCCAGGGGACAGGGACTATGGCTACACCTTC.

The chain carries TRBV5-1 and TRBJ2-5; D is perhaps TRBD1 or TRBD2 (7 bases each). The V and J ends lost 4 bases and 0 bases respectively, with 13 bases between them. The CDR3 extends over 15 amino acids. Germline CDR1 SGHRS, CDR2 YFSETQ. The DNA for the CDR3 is TGCGCCAGCAGCCCCCAGGGGGGGAACCAAGAGACCCAGTACTTC. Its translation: CASSPQGGNQETQYF.

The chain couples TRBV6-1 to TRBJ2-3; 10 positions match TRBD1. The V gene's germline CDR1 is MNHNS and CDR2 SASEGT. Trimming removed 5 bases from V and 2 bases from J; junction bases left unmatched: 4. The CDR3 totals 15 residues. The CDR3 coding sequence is TGTGCCAGCAGTACGGGACAGGGGCCCACAGATACGCAGTATTTT. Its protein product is CASSTGQGPTDTQYF.

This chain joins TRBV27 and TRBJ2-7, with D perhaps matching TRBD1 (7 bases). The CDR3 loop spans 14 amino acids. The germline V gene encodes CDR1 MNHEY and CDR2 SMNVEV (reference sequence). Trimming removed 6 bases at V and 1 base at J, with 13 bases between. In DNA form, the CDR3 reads TGTGCCAGCAGACCGACAGGGAGGTCCTACGAGCAGTACTTC. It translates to CASRPTGRSYEQYF.

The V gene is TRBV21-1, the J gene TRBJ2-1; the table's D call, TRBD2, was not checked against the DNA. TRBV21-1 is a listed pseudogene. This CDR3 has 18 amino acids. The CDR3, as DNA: TGTGCCAGCAGCAAAGCGCCTAGCGGGTCAGTGTTATACAATGAGCAGTTCTTC. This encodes CASSKAPSGSVLYNEQFF.

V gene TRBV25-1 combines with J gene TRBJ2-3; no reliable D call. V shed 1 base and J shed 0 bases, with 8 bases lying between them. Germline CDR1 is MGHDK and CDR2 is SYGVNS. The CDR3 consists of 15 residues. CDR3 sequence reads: CASSESGVSTDTQYF. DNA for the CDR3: TGTGCCAGCAGTGAATCCGGAGTGAGCACAGATACGCAGTATTTT.

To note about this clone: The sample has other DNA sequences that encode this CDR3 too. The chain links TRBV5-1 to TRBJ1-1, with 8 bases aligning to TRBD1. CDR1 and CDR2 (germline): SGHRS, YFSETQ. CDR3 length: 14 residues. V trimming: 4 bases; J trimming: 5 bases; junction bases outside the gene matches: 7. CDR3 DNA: TGCGCCAGCAGCAAGGATTACAGGGGGACTGAAGCTTTCTTT. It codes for CASSKDYRGTEAFF.

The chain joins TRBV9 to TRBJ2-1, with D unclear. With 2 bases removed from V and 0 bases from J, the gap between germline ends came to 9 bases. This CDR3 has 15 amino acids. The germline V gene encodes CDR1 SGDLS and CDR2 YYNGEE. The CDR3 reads CASSVGSSSYNEQFF. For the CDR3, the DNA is TGTGCCAGCAGCGTGGGCTCGAGCTCCTACAATGAGCAGTTCTTC.

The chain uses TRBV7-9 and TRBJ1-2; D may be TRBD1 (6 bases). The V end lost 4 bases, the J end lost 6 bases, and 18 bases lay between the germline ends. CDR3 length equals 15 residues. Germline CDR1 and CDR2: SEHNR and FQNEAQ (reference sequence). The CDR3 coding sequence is TGTGCCAGCAGCTGGGCCCGAGGGGGACGGCATGGCTACACCTTC. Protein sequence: CASSWARGGRHGYTF.